The sample holds one count of the clone carrying this T cell receptor (beta chain). There are 15 residues in the CDR3. Germline CDR1 KGHSH, CDR2 LQKENI. The ends were cut back, 8 bases at V and 3 bases at J, with 16 bases in the middle. Profiling relied on immunoSEQ multiplex PCR, and the TCRdb table lists in-frame clones only, not all of them. The sample lists 2 million to 2.5 million clones, more than 90% occurring once. The entry originates in a study of shared clonotypes between healthy human individuals. Healthy adults negative for HIV, lacking recent acute infections or vaccinations, served as donors.

This receptor was identified in a man aged 18 to 30 in good health. The rearrangement links TRBV18 to TRBJ2-2; D could derive from TRBD1 or TRBD2 (6 bases each). Sequenced input: naive CD4+ T cells sorted from blood. Subset noted: CD45RA+ positively selected. CDR3 region: CASRRGEPYTGELFF. DNA for the CDR3: TGTGCCAGCCGTAGGGGGGAGCCCTACACCGGGGAGCTGTTTTTT. Using reference TRBV18 and TRBJ2-2 for the parts outside the CDR3, the full variable domain is NAGVMQNPRHLVRRRGQEARLRCSPMKGHSHVYWYRQLPEEGLKFMVYLQKENIIDESGMPKERFSAEFPKEGPSILRIQQVVRGDSAAYFCASRRGEPYTGELFFGEGSRLTVL.